These 8 T cell receptor beta chains were sequenced from one sample in a study of T cell repertoires in cytomegalovirus infection. TCRdb recomputed calls from the reads with MiXCR, one row per CDR3 protein. The sample lists 150,000 to 200,000 distinct CDR3 sequences, about 15% seen once, with over 25% in the top ten. Specimen: PBMCs. These receptors were taken from a human donor in good health (CMV status not recorded). Some clones in this sample may be carry-over from other donors' samples.

In this sample, this clonotype turned up many times. The chain carries TRBV29-1 and TRBJ2-1, with a possible D match to TRBD1 (5 bases). Germline V gene sequence: CDR1 SQVTM, CDR2 ANQGSEA. The CDR3 length is 13 residues. V lost 4 bases and J lost 6, with 13 bases in between. The CDR3 reads CSVARFGANEQFF. In DNA form, the CDR3 reads TGCAGCGTTGCTAGGTTTGGGGCCAATGAGCAGTTCTTC.

This clonotype came up many times. The rearrangement links TRBV7-9 to TRBJ1-1; D gene uncertain. The V end lost 7 bases, the J end lost 3 bases, and 24 bases lay between the germline ends. CDR3 length: 17 amino acids. Germline CDR1 reads SEHNR; CDR2 reads FQNEAQ (reference sequence). The CDR3 DNA is TGTGCCAGCACTATCTCGGGCGCCGTAAACTCCCACACTGAAGCTTTCTTT. This translates into CASTISGAVNSHTEAFF.

The J gene is TRBJ2-5, the V gene TRBV29-1; maybe TRBD1 (5 bases). The germline V and J ends were trimmed by 4 bases and 3 bases, with 9 bases remaining between them. CDR3 size: 12 residues. The germline V gene has CDR1 SQVTM and CDR2 ANQGSEA. The chain's CDR3 is CSVGQLEETQYF. The CDR3 nucleotides are TGCAGCGTTGGACAGTTGGAAGAGACCCAGTACTTC. Looking up the rest from reference TRBV29-1 and TRBJ2-5 gives the full variable domain: SAVISQKPSRDICQRGTSLTIQCQVDSQVTMMFWYRQQPGQSLTLIATANQGSEATYESGFVIDKFPISRPNLTFSTLTVSNMSPEDSSIYLCSVGQLEETQYFGPGTRLLVL.

V gene TRBV28 combines with J gene TRBJ2-1, with unresolved D. This CDR3 is 15 amino acids long. Germline CDR1 reads MDHEN; CDR2 reads SYDVKM. V was shortened by 2 bases and J by 1 base, with 9 bases between the two germline ends. The CDR3 DNA reads as TGTGCCAGCAGTTTAAGTTTGCCTTCCTACAATGAGCAGTTCTTC. This gives the protein CASSLSLPSYNEQFF.

This chain links TRBV12-3 or TRBV12-4 with TRBJ1-1; D call uncertain. The V and J ends lost 6 bases and 1 base respectively, with 9 bases between them. There are 13 residues in the CDR3. In DNA form, the CDR3 reads TGTGCCAGCAGGACGGACGGGAACACTGAAGCTTTCTTT. Protein: CASRTDGNTEAFF.

This clonotype was counted at least ten times. The rearrangement uses TRBV7-6 and TRBJ2-7; D unclear. CDR1 and CDR2 (germline): SGHVS, FNYEAQ. This CDR3 has 17 residues. Trimming removed 4 bases at V and 3 bases at J, with 22 bases between. This chain's CDR3 is CASSYDPAGSSLYEQYF. CDR3 nucleotides: TGTGCCAGCAGCTACGACCCGGCAGGTTCCTCCCTCTACGAGCAGTACTTC.

This sequence joins TRBV19 and TRBJ2-3; D is unresolved. The germline V gene encodes CDR1 LNHDA and CDR2 SQIVND (reference sequence). The length of the CDR3 is 12 residues. V was clipped by 7 bases and J by 0 bases, with 5 bases between them. In DNA form, the CDR3 reads TGTGCCAGTATGGACAGCACAGATACGCAGTATTTT. Its translation: CASMDSTDTQYF.

The genes are TRBV20-1 and TRBJ1-1; D gene ambiguous. This CDR3 has 16 residues. Between the trimmed V and J ends, which lost 3 bases and 5 bases, there was a span of 22 bases. Per the germline V gene, CDR1 is DFQATT and CDR2 is SNEGSKA (reference sequence). As DNA, the CDR3 is TGCAGTGCTAGCCCCGAGGGTAGCGGGAGGTGGACTGAAGCTTTCTTT. Translated: CSASPEGSGRWTEAFF.